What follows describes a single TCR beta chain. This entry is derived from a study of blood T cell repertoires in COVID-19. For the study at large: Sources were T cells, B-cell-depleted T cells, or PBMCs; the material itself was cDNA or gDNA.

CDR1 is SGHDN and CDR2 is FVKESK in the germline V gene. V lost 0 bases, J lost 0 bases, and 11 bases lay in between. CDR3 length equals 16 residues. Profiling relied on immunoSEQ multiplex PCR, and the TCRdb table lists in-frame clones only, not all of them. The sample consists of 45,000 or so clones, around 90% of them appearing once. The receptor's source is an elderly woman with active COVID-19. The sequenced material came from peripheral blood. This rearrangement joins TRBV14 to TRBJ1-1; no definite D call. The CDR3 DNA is TGTGCCAGCAGCCAAGATCTGCGGGCCATGAACACTGAAGCTTTCTTT. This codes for CASSQDLRAMNTEAFF.